This T cell receptor beta chain was identified in a study of blood T cells in healthy people across ages (dated by TCRdb to the mid-2010s). Describing the broader study: In model experiments, template switching captured roughly one uniquely barcoded TCR beta cDNA molecule for every two T cells. The study measured age-related changes in TCR beta repertoire diversity using deep sequencing normalized with unique cDNA molecular identifiers. The donors were split into four age groups: young (average 16 years), middle-aged (39), aged (over 55) and long-lived (approximately 80). Two additional independent replicas of 1 million unique cDNA reads from the same blood draw were analyzed for two donors (one aged 18 to 30 and one aged 80 or older). Here is what the overall study found, with its caveats: Total diversity estimates from one million sequenced T cells were considered lower bounds and underestimates. Observed TCR beta diversity per million T cells fell roughly linearly with age, and a significant reduction was already apparent by age roughly 41. The long-lived group showed more naive CD4+ T cells, fewer expanded clones and increased TCR diversity than the aged group, suggesting age selection. There was a strong correlation between observed TCR beta diversity and the percentage of naive T cells measured by flow cytometry. Since profiling was done on bulk unsorted PBMCs, naive and antigen-experienced compartments could not be conclusively compared. Because donor CMV infection status was unknown, age-related changes in expanded clonotypes were potentially confounded.

Libraries were made using 5' RACE. Sequencing was performed on an Illumina HiSeq 2500. A second about 7 to 12 cycle PCR used a sample-barcoded 5' primer and a J-beta primer mix. Each TCR beta cDNA molecule received a unique molecular identifier from a template-switch 5' adaptor carrying 12 random nucleotides. Each sample yielded at least 3 million CDR3-containing paired-end reads. The Mint cDNA synthesis kit, primed by a TRBC-specific oligonucleotide, was used to synthesize first-strand cDNA from all RNA. All cDNA was treated with uracil-DNA glycosylase and then went through a first 18-cycle PCR with the universal primers M1SS and BC2_uni_R. As for the authors' bioinformatics: Normalization of each sample was performed by random selection of 1 million high-quality reads, each carrying a distinct molecular identifier. Reads sharing molecular identifiers were discarded rather than binned into consensus sequences. CDR3 identification, clonotype clustering and error correction used MiTCR with a Q25 quality threshold and the strictest error-elimination algorithm. Lower-bound total TCR beta diversity was estimated with a nonparametric unseen species model using Euler transformation. The public reads were run again by TCRdb, first through fastp at Q25 and then through MiXCR, and only productive beta chains were kept. Rows merge per CDR3 protein into single entries with the most common DNA and genes. The V and J calls were determined by TCRdb, not by the authors. The sample table holds about 800,000 distinct CDR3 sequences, of which about 25% were seen once. Together, the top ten hold more than 3% of the sample.

With respect to this clonotype: The target of this receptor is not known. No clone much larger than this one lies a single base away; base qualities are absent.

Donors were under 40 systemically healthy Caucasian individuals from Russia aged about 6 to 100 years. Each donor gave roughly 9 milliliters of peripheral blood, drawn into EDTA-treated Vacutainer tubes. Ficoll-Paque density-gradient centrifugation was used to isolate PBMCs, with at least 6 million obtained per sample. Total RNA was extracted from PBMCs with Trizol reagent, with at least 5 micrograms obtained per sample. For every donor, an aliquot of PBMCs went through flow cytometry to measure the percentages of naive CD45RAhigh/CD27high T cells. CDR1 MNHNY and CDR2 SVGAGI are derived from the germline V gene (reference sequence). CDR3 length: 13 amino acids, cysteine to phenylalanine. Only the CDR3 region is kept as DNA, spanning 39 bases read in frame from base 1. In addition, the sample was reused for a study of T cells of mothers and their children. The second study's authors report: Donors were nine systemically healthy Caucasian individuals: three mothers and their six children. cDNA synthesis used all of the extracted RNA, with 1.5 ug of RNA in each 15 ul reaction. In the second PCR, sample barcodes and 2-4 random nucleotides were introduced via the M1S primer. Each mother yielded over 10 million TCR beta CDR3 reads and each child 2.5 million to 3 million reads. In both related and unrelated pairs, thymic selection shapes the output of TCR recombination in a similar way, with inherited differences having only a minor effect. Normalized repertoire overlap was always slightly but never significantly higher in related than unrelated mother-child pairs. With a sensitivity of about 100 clones per million clonotypes, no persistent microchimeric T cell clones were detected. In the study, deep NGS was used to compare the TCR beta repertoires of mothers and children, and features distinguishing related mother-child pairs from unrelated individuals were sought. The mean age was 40 +/- 4 years for the mothers and approximately 11 +/- 4 years for the children. Libraries were sequenced on Illumina HiSeq 2000 with 100+100 nt paired-end reads after adapter ligation with NEBNext reagents. To prevent cross-contamination, the mother and child libraries were prepared one month apart and sequenced in separate runs. For each donor, between roughly 500,000 and 2,100,000 distinct TCR beta clonotypes were identified. Naive TCR beta clonotypes were estimated from low-frequency clonotypes matched to each donor's FACS-determined naive share, without sorting.

Sequencing was done on a sample of blood. The V and J genes are TRBV6-6 and TRBJ2-1; TRBD1 agrees with 8 junctional bases. The better agreement between TRBJ2-7 and the DNA end casts doubt on the J call. The TCR comes from a boy aged 5-17 years in good health. The DNA sequence is as follows: TGTGCCAGCAGCACACAGGGGGGCGACGAGCAGTACTTC. The translation is CASSTQGGDEQYF.